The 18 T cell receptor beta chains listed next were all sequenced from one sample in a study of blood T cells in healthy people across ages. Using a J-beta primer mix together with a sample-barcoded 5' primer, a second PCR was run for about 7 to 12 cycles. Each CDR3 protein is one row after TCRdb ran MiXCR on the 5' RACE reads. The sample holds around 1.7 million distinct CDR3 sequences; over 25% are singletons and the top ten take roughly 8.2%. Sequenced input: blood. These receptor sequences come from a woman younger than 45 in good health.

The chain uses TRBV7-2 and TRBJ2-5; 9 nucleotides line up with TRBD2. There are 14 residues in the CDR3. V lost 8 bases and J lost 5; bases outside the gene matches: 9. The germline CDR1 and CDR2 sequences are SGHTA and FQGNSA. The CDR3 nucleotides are TGTGCCAGCGCGCTAGCGGGGCGTCCTGAGACCCAGTACTTC. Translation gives CASALAGRPETQYF.

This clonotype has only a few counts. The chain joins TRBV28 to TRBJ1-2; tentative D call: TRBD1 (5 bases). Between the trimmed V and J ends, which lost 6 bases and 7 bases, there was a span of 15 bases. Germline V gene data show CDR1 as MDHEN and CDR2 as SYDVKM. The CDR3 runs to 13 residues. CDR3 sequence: CASRQANVGGYTF. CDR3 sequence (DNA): TGTGCCAGCAGACAGGCCAATGTTGGTGGCTACACCTTC.

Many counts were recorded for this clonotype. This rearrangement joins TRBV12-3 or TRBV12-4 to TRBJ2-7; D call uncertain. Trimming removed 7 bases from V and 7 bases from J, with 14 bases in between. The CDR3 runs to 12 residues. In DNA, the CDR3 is TGTGCCAGCACTGGACCCGAGGTAGAGCAGTACTTC. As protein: CASTGPEVEQYF.

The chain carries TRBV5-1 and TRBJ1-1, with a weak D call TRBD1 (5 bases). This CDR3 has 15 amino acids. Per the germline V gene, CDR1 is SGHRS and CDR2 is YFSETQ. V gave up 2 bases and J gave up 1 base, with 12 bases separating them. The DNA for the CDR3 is TGCGCCAGCAGCTTTCGCCCGACAGAGAACACTGAAGCTTTCTTT. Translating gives CASSFRPTENTEAFF.

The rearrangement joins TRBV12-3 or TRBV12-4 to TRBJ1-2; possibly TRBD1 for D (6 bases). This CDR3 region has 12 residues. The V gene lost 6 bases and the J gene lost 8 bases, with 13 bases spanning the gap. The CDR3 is CASSATGSGYTF. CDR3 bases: TGTGCCAGCAGCGCAACAGGGAGCGGCTACACCTTC.

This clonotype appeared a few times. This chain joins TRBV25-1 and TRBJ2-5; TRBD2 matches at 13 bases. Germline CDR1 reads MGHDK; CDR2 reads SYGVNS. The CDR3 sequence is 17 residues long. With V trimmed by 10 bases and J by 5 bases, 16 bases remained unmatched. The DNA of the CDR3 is TGTGCCACTGCGACTAGCGGGGGGTACAGCTCCCGCGAGACCCAGTACTTC. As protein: CATATSGGYSSRETQYF. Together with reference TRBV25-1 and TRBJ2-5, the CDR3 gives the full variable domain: EADIYQTPRYLVIGTGKKITLECSQTMGHDKMYWYQQDPGMELHLIHYSYGVNSTEKGDLSSESTVSRIRTEHFPLTLESARPSHTSQYLCATATSGGYSSRETQYFGPGTRLLVL.

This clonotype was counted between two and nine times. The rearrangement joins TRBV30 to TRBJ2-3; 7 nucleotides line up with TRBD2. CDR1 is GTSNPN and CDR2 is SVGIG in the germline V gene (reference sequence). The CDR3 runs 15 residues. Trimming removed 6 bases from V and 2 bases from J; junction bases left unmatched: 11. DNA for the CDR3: TGTGCCTGCCTGCCGGGAGCGGGGTACACAGATACGCAGTATTTT. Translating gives CACLPGAGYTDTQYF. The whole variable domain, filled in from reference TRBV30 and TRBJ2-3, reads SQTIHQWPATLVQPVGSPLSLECTVEGTSNPNLYWYRQAAGRGLQLLFYSVGIGQISSEVPQNLSASRPQDRQFILSSKKLLLSDSGFYLCACLPGAGYTDTQYFGPGTRLTVL.

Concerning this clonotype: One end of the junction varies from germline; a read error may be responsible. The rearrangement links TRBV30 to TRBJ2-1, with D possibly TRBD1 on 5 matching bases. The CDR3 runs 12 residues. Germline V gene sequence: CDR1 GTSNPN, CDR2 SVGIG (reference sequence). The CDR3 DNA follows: TGTGCCTGGAGTGAGGGGTTGAATGGGCAGTTCTTC. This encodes CAWSEGLNGQFF.

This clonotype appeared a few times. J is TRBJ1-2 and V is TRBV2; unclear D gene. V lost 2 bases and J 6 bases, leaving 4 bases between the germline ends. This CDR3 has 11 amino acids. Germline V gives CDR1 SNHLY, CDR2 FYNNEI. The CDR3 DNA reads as TGTGCCAGCAGTGAAAGGGATGGCTACACCTTC. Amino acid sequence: CASSERDGYTF.

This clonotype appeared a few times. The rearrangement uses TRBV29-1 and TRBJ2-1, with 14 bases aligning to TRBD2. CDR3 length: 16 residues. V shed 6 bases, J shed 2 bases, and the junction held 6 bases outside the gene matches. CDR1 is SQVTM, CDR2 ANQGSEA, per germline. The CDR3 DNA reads TGCAGCGTCATGGGACTAGCGGGAGCCCCCTACAATGAGCAGTTCTTC. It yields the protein CSVMGLAGAPYNEQFF.

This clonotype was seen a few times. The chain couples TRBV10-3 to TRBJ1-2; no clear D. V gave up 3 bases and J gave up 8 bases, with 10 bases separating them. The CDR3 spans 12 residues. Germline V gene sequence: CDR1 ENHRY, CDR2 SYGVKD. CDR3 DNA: TGTGCCATCAGTGAAGGAGGCGGAGGCTACACCTTC. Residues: CAISEGGGGYTF.

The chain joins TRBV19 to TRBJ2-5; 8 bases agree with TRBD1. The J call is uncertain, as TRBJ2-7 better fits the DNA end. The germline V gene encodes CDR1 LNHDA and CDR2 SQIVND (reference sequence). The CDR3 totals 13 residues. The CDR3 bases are TGTGCCAGTAGTCTGACAGGGGTCTGCGAGCAGTACTTC. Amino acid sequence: CASSLTGVCEQYF.

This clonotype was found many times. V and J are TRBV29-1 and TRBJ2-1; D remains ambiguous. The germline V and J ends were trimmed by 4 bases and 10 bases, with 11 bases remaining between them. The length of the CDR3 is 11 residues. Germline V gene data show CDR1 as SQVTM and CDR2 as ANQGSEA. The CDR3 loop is CSVGERREQFF. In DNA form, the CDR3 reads TGCAGCGTTGGGGAACGAAGGGAGCAGTTCTTC.

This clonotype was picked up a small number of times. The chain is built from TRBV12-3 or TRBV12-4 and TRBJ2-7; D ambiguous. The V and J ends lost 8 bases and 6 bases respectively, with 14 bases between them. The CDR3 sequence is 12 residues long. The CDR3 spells CASSSSPCEQYF. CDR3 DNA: TGTGCCAGCTCGTCAAGTCCCTGCGAGCAGTACTTC.

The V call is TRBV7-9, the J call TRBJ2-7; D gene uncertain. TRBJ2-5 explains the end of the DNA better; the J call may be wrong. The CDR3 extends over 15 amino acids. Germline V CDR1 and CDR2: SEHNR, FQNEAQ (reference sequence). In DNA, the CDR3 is TGTGCCAGCAGCTTAGTCTACGCGTCTCGGGAGACCCAGTACTTC. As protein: CASSLVYASRETQYF.

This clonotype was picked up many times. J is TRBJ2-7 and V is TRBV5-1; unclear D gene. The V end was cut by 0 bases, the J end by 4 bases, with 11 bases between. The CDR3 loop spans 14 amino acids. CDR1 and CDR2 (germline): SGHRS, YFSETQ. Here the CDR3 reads CASSLAGPPYEQYF. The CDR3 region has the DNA TGCGCCAGCAGCTTGGCAGGTCCCCCGTACGAGCAGTACTTC.

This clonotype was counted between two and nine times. The CDR3 loop reads CASSLPSDQLGFYGYTF. The CDR3 DNA follows: TGTGCCAGCAGCTTACCCTCGGACCAACTTGGGTTCTATGGCTACACCTTC. The J gene is TRBJ1-2, the V gene TRBV7-9; unclear D gene. The CDR3 extends over 17 amino acids. Trimming shortened V by 2 bases and J by 4 bases, and 20 bases separated the two germline ends. From germline, CDR1 is SEHNR and CDR2 FQNEAQ (reference sequence).

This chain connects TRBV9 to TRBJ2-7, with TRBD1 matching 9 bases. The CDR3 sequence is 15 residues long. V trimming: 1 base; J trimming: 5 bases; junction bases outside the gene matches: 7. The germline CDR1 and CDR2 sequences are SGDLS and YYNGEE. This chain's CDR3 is CASSVTGGSMDEQYF. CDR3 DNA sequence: TGTGCCAGCAGCGTAACAGGGGGCTCGATGGACGAGCAGTACTTC.